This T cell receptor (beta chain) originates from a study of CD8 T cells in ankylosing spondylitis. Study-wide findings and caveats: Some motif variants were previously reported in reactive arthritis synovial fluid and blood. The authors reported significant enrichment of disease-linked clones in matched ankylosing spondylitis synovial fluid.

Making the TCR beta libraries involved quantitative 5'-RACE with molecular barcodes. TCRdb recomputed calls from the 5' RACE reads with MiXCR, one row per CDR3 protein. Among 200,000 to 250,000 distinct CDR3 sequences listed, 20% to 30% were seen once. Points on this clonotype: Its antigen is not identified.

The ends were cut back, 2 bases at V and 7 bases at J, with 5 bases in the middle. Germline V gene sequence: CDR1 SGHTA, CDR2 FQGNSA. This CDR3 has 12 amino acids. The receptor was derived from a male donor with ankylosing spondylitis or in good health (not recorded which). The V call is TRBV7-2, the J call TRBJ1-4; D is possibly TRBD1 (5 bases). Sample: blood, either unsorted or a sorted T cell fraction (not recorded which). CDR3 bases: TGTGCCAGCAGCTTACAGGGTGAAAAACTGTTTTTT. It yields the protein CASSLQGEKLFF.